The 27 T cell receptor beta chains presented below share a single source sample, sequenced in a study of CD8 T cells in Susac syndrome. The RNA input was 0.5 to 1 ug, and it was reverse transcribed with random hexamers. Via MiXCR, TCRdb re-called the immunoSEQ multiplex PCR reads, giving one row per CDR3 protein. Of about 180,000 distinct CDR3 sequences listed, 85% to 95% are singletons. Sequenced: CD4+ T cells from PBMCs. Receptor source: a human donor with Susac syndrome.

The rearrangement joins TRBV29-1 to TRBJ2-7, with no clear D. The CDR3 loop spans 12 amino acids. V lost 4 bases and J lost 0, with 7 bases in between. Germline assignment: CDR1 SQVTM and CDR2 ANQGSEA. This chain's CDR3 is CSVVQSSYEQYF. Written as DNA, the CDR3 is TGCAGCGTTGTGCAGAGCTCCTACGAGCAGTACTTC.

The gene calls are TRBV7-2 and TRBJ2-7; TRBD2 agrees at 8 bases. The trim removed 4 bases at V and 0 bases at J, leaving 8 bases unmatched. Germline values: CDR1 SGHTA, CDR2 FQGNSA. The CDR3 totals 16 residues. This CDR3 is CASSSSLAGGSYEQYF. In DNA, the CDR3 is TGTGCCAGCAGCTCGTCTCTGGCGGGAGGCTCCTACGAGCAGTACTTC.

V and J are TRBV20-1 and TRBJ1-1; a possible D gene is TRBD1 (5 bases). Germline V lookup: CDR1 DFQATT, CDR2 SNEGSKA (reference sequence). Trimming took 6 bases from V and 2 from J, leaving 16 bases between them. This CDR3 has 14 residues. The CDR3 DNA reads as TGCAGTGCCGTTCGAGGGGCCCAAAACACTGAAGCTTTCTTT. Translation gives CSAVRGAQNTEAFF.

V gene TRBV9 combines with J gene TRBJ1-2; no definite D call. Germline loops: CDR1 SGDLS, CDR2 YYNGEE. The CDR3 is made up of 13 amino acids. V lost 0 bases to trimming and J lost 4 bases, with 7 bases between them. CDR3 DNA: TGTGCCAGCAGCGTAGGACCCCTCTATGGCTACACCTTC. Encoded protein: CASSVGPLYGYTF.

The V gene is TRBV3-1, the J gene TRBJ2-7; 7 bases agree with TRBD1. V was clipped by 0 bases and J by 0 bases; unmatched bases: 5. This CDR3 spans 16 amino acids. CDR1 LGHDT and CDR2 YNNKEL come from the germline V gene (reference sequence). The CDR3 loop reads CASSQEWQGVSYEQYF. In DNA form, the CDR3 reads TGTGCCAGCAGCCAAGAGTGGCAGGGGGTCTCCTACGAGCAGTACTTC.

The CDR3 spells CSAPRDRLNYGYTF. The CDR3 coding sequence is TGCAGTGCTCCCCGGGACAGACTTAACTATGGCTACACCTTC. The chain is built from TRBV20-1 and TRBJ1-2; TRBD1 matches at 7 bases. The CDR3 loop spans 14 amino acids. Germline-derived CDR1 and CDR2 are DFQATT and SNEGSKA (reference sequence). The V gene end was trimmed by 5 bases and the J gene end by 1 base; junction bases not matched to a gene: 7.

The CDR3, as DNA: TGCGCCAGCAGCTTGGGGGGACTAGCGGATTTCAATGAGCAGTTCTTC. Translating gives CASSLGGLADFNEQFF. The chain uses TRBV5-1 and TRBJ2-1, with 11 bases aligning to TRBD2. CDR1 SGHRS and CDR2 YFSETQ come from the germline V gene. CDR3 size: 16 residues. The J segment lost 6 bases and the V segment lost 0 bases, leaving 5 bases of the junction unmatched.

This chain links TRBV25-1 with TRBJ2-7, with a possible D match to TRBD1 (5 bases). The CDR3 sequence is 15 residues long. The germline CDR1 and CDR2 sequences are MGHDK and SYGVNS. V was trimmed by 3 bases and J by 4 bases, leaving 16 bases between them. The CDR3 nucleotides are TGTGCCAGCAGTGAGTCCAGGGCCTTGCTGTACGAGCAGTACTTC. As protein: CASSESRALLYEQYF.

CDR3 protein: CASSFLERTSYNEQFF. As DNA, the CDR3 is TGTGCCAGCAGCTTCCTGGAGCGGACCTCCTACAATGAGCAGTTCTTC. V and J are TRBV5-4 and TRBJ2-1, with D possibly being TRBD2 (5 bases). CDR3 length: 16 amino acids. Germline CDR1 and CDR2: SGHNT and YYREEE (reference sequence). The V and J ends lost 2 bases and 0 bases respectively, with 12 bases between them.

This clonotype occurred once. V is TRBV30 and J is TRBJ1-4, with D possibly TRBD1 on 6 matching bases. Germline V gene sequence: CDR1 GTSNPN, CDR2 SVGIG (reference sequence). V was trimmed by 0 bases and J by 5 bases, leaving 13 bases between them. The CDR3 sequence is 15 residues long. The CDR3: CAWSVRGHPNEKLFF. Written as DNA, the CDR3 is TGTGCCTGGAGTGTACGGGGACACCCAAATGAAAAACTGTTTTTT.

This chain uses TRBV7-9 with TRBJ2-3, with a possible D match to TRBD2 (5 bases). From germline, CDR1 is SEHNR and CDR2 FQNEAQ (reference sequence). This CDR3 is 16 amino acids long. The V and J ends lost 5 bases and 0 bases respectively, with 15 bases between them. The CDR3 DNA sequence: TGTGCCAGCAGCCTTAGGAGGATCGCTAGCACAGATACGCAGTATTTT. This gives the protein CASSLRRIASTDTQYF.

The chain has TRBV3-1 and TRBJ1-3; no definite D call. The CDR3 length is 16 residues. Germline values: CDR1 LGHDT, CDR2 YNNKEL (reference sequence). Trimming shortened V by 2 bases and J by 0 bases, and 11 bases separated the two germline ends. CDR3 nucleotides: TGTGCCAGCAGCCAACTTCAGGATAGCTCTGGAAACACCATATATTTT. Protein product: CASSQLQDSSGNTIYF. The full variable domain, rest sourced from reference TRBV3-1 and TRBJ1-3, is DTAVSQTPKYLVTQMGNDKSIKCEQNLGHDTMYWYKQDSKKFLKIMFSYNNKELIINETVPNRFSPKSPDKAHLNLHINSLELGDSAVYFCASSQLQDSSGNTIYFGEGSWLTVV.

This sequence joins TRBV20-1 and TRBJ1-2; 9 bases align to TRBD1. The trim removed 5 bases at V and 1 base at J, leaving 8 bases unmatched. The CDR3 contains 15 residues. Per germline, CDR1 DFQATT and CDR2 SNEGSKA (reference sequence). The CDR3 region is CSAEPGTGLNYGYTF. The DNA for the CDR3 is TGCAGTGCTGAGCCCGGGACAGGGCTTAACTATGGCTACACCTTC.

V usage is TRBV27 and J usage is TRBJ2-7, with no clear D. The V gene lost 3 bases and the J gene lost 3 bases, with 12 bases spanning the gap. The CDR3 is 14 amino acids. Germline V gene sequence: CDR1 MNHEY, CDR2 SMNVEV (reference sequence). CDR3 coding DNA: TGTGCCAGCAGTTTGGAGTGGGGAAGCTACGAGCAGTACTTC. As protein: CASSLEWGSYEQYF.

V and J are TRBV11-3 and TRBJ2-7; 7 positions match TRBD2. CDR1 is SGHNT and CDR2 is YENEEA in the germline V gene. The CDR3 has 16 amino acids. V shed 5 bases, J shed 9 bases, and the junction held 19 bases outside the gene matches. The DNA for the CDR3 is TGTGCCAGCAGCCTCAACCGGGGGAGCGGGGCTGGGCGGCAGTACTTC. Translation gives CASSLNRGSGAGRQYF.

The chain couples TRBV30 to TRBJ1-5; 7 positions agree with TRBD1. Losses at the gene ends were 3 bases for V and 2 bases for J; bases not matched to a gene: 7. CDR1 GTSNPN and CDR2 SVGIG come from the germline V gene (reference sequence). There are 15 residues in the CDR3. The CDR3 region is CAWSDTGEGNQPQHF. In DNA, the CDR3 is TGTGCCTGGAGCGACACAGGGGAGGGCAATCAGCCCCAGCATTTT.

The V call is TRBV30, the J call TRBJ1-5, with 7 bases fitting TRBD1. Trimming removed 1 base from V and 7 bases from J; junction bases left unmatched: 4. This CDR3 comprises 13 residues. In germline, CDR1 is GTSNPN, CDR2 SVGIG (reference sequence). CDR3 in DNA: TGTGCCTGGAGTGAGGGGGCAGGACAGCCCCAGCATTTT. Amino acid sequence: CAWSEGAGQPQHF.

The chain employs TRBV30 and TRBJ2-7, with 9 bases lining up with TRBD1. The CDR3 is made up of 13 amino acids. CDR1 and CDR2 (germline): GTSNPN, SVGIG (reference sequence). V shed 0 bases, J shed 4 bases, and the junction held 1 base outside the gene matches. CDR3 region: CAWSVDRGYEQYF. DNA for the CDR3: TGTGCCTGGAGTGTAGACAGGGGGTACGAGCAGTACTTC.

The rearrangement links TRBV20-1 to TRBJ2-7; D gene ambiguous. This CDR3 has 12 residues. Germline lookup yields CDR1 DFQATT and CDR2 SNEGSKA (reference sequence). The V end lost 5 bases, the J end lost 4 bases, and 12 bases lay between the germline ends. The DNA of the CDR3 is TGCAGTGCTGAAGACTCGACGTACGAGCAGTACTTC. Translating it yields CSAEDSTYEQYF.

The chain recombines TRBV19 with TRBJ1-1; 9 nucleotides line up with TRBD1. The germline V gene encodes CDR1 LNHDA and CDR2 SQIVND (reference sequence). CDR3 length equals 15 residues. Losses at the gene ends were 5 bases for V and 5 bases for J; bases not matched to a gene: 9. The CDR3 DNA is TGTGCCAGTAGTGCCTACACAGGGGGCCGGACTGAAGCTTTCTTT. The encoded protein is CASSAYTGGRTEAFF.

This clonotype was detected a few times. V is TRBV12-3 or TRBV12-4 and J is TRBJ2-2; D unresolved. This CDR3 is 13 amino acids long. Between the trimmed V and J ends, which lost 4 bases and 5 bases, there was a span of 8 bases. The CDR3 bases are TGTGCCAGCAGTTCCCGGTCGACCGGGGAGCTGTTTTTT. This encodes CASSSRSTGELFF.

The chain has TRBV28 and TRBJ2-2; D gene ambiguous. Germline CDR1 and CDR2: MDHEN and SYDVKM. The CDR3 runs 12 residues. The V end lost 6 bases, the J end lost 4 bases, and 6 bases lay between the germline ends. The CDR3 loop reads CASRRFTGELFF. CDR3 DNA: TGTGCCAGCAGGCGTTTCACCGGGGAGCTGTTTTTT.

V and J are TRBV29-1 and TRBJ2-7; D not certain. The ends were cut back, 3 bases at V and 4 bases at J, with 10 bases in the middle. Germline assignment: CDR1 SQVTM and CDR2 ANQGSEA. The CDR3 extends over 12 amino acids. CDR3 loop: CSVENSPYEQYF. CDR3 coding DNA: TGCAGCGTTGAGAATTCCCCATACGAGCAGTACTTC.

The chain employs TRBV20-1 and TRBJ1-2; TRBD1 agrees at 9 bases. The germline CDR1 and CDR2 sequences are DFQATT and SNEGSKA (reference sequence). This CDR3 is built from 14 residues. After removal of 8 bases from V and 6 bases from J, the junction contained 13 bases not matched to a gene. The DNA of the CDR3 is TGCAGTACTTCTTATGGGGACAGGGTGGATGGCTACACCTTC. It is translated as CSTSYGDRVDGYTF.

The chain is built from TRBV3-1 and TRBJ1-1; D ambiguous. From germline, CDR1 is LGHDT and CDR2 YNNKEL (reference sequence). V lost 1 base and J lost 1, with 13 bases in between. The CDR3 totals 16 residues. The CDR3 region has the DNA TGTGCCAGCAGCCAAGGTGCATGGGTCTCGAACACTGAAGCTTTCTTT. It yields the protein CASSQGAWVSNTEAFF.

The J gene is TRBJ2-1, the V gene TRBV2, with 11 bases matching TRBD2. The CDR3 totals 12 residues. Per germline, CDR1 SNHLY and CDR2 FYNNEI. V lost 6 bases, J lost 10 bases, and 2 bases stayed unmatched. Here the CDR3 DNA reads TGTGCCAGCAGATTAGCGGGAGGGGAGCAGTTCTTC. It encodes CASRLAGGEQFF.

The chain is built from TRBV12-3 or TRBV12-4 and TRBJ2-3; 8 nucleotides line up with TRBD2. With 5 bases clipped from V and 2 bases from J, the junction kept 6 bases outside the gene matches. The length of the CDR3 is 15 residues. CDR3 amino acids: CASSDGGEYTDTQYF. The DNA for the CDR3 is TGTGCCAGCAGTGACGGGGGGGAATACACAGATACGCAGTATTTT.